A single sample gave rise to the 28 T cell receptor beta chains below, sequenced in a study of response to subunit inactivated influenza vaccine. MiXCR, run by TCRdb on the RT-PCR reads, gives a single entry per CDR3 protein. This table holds about 520,000 distinct CDR3 sequences, approximately 6.9% found once. This specimen was PBMCs from blood, taken less than 30 months after vaccination. These TCRs come from a man aged 50-75 years who received an inactivated influenza vaccine.

This clonotype occurred a few times. The rearrangement links TRBV28 to TRBJ1-2; D gene ambiguous. The CDR3 is 12 residues long. Germline V gene sequence: CDR1 MDHEN, CDR2 SYDVKM. Trimming shortened V by 4 bases and J by 9 bases, and 12 bases separated the two germline ends. The CDR3 coding sequence is TGTGCCAGCAGTTCGACGCGCATAAGCTACACCTTC. This codes for CASSSTRISYTF.

This clonotype has just a few counts. The V gene is TRBV5-1, the J gene TRBJ2-7; D may correspond to TRBD1 or TRBD2 (5 bases each). Deletions cut 0 bases from V and 3 bases from J, with 13 bases between. The CDR3 consists of 15 residues. CDR1 and CDR2 from the germline V gene are SGHRS and YFSETQ. CDR3 amino acids: CASSLVGDGRYEQYF. As DNA, the CDR3 is TGCGCCAGCAGCTTGGTGGGGGACGGACGCTACGAGCAGTACTTC.

The chain links TRBV5-1 to TRBJ2-7; 9 nucleotides match TRBD2. CDR1 SGHRS and CDR2 YFSETQ come from the germline V gene. The CDR3 length is 15 residues. V was pared by 0 bases and J by 6 bases, with 7 bases of the junction left unmatched. CDR3 nucleotide sequence: TGCGCCAGCAGCTTGGAGTCTAGCGGGATGGGCGAGCAGTACTTC. Protein: CASSLESSGMGEQYF.

This clonotype was counted between two and nine times. V and J are TRBV4-2 and TRBJ2-1; 10 nucleotides match TRBD2. CDR3 length: 16 amino acids. J gave up 4 bases and V 2 bases, and 5 bases lay outside the gene matches. The V gene's germline CDR1 is LGHNA and CDR2 YNFKEQ. The CDR3 spells CASSQSSGGRYNEQFF. The CDR3 region has the DNA TGTGCCAGCAGCCAATCTAGCGGGGGCCGATACAATGAGCAGTTCTTC.

Concerning this clonotype itself: Sequence at one end of the junction differs from germline and may be a read error. The J gene is TRBJ2-5, the V gene TRBV7-6; TRBD2 aligns across 7 bases. The germline V gene encodes CDR1 SGHVS and CDR2 FNYEAQ. The CDR3 extends over 16 amino acids. The CDR3 reads CASSLASGTMSETQYF. The CDR3 DNA reads as TGTGCCAGCAGCCTAGCCTCCGGGACTATGAGTGAGACCCAGTACTTC.

The V and J genes are TRBV20-1 and TRBJ2-3, with unresolved D. The V and J ends lost 2 bases and 15 bases respectively, with 21 bases between them. The length of the CDR3 is 13 residues. The germline CDR1 and CDR2 sequences are DFQATT and SNEGSKA (reference sequence). The CDR3 region is CSARSSPLPVLYF. Written as DNA, the CDR3 is TGCAGTGCTAGATCCTCCCCCTTACCTGTCCTTTATTTT.

This sequence joins TRBV6-6 and TRBJ2-1; D unresolved. Germline loops: CDR1 MNHNY, CDR2 SVGAGI (reference sequence). This CDR3 is 12 amino acids long. V dropped 2 bases and J dropped 12 bases, with 11 bases sitting between them. The CDR3 loop reads CASSYLTQGQFF. CDR3 nucleotide sequence: TGTGCCAGCAGTTACCTCACACAAGGGCAGTTCTTC.

V gene TRBV7-9 combines with J gene TRBJ1-2, with D hard to call. Germline V gene data show CDR1 as SEHNR and CDR2 as FQNEAQ (reference sequence). Trimming left V 2 bases short and J 0 bases short, with 10 bases between. The CDR3 length is 15 residues. The CDR3 loop reads CASSLIGDPNYGYTF. The CDR3 DNA sequence: TGTGCCAGCAGCTTAATTGGGGATCCTAACTATGGCTACACCTTC.

In this sample, this clonotype turned up a few times. CDR3 amino acids: CASSLISGGEETQYF. The DNA for the CDR3 is TGCGCCAGCAGCTTAATAAGCGGGGGTGAAGAGACCCAGTACTTC. The chain carries TRBV5-1 and TRBJ2-5, with 8 bases matching TRBD2. From germline, CDR1 is SGHRS and CDR2 YFSETQ. V shed 2 bases, J shed 3 bases, and the junction held 6 bases outside the gene matches. This CDR3 has 15 amino acids.

There are many counts of this clonotype. The chain is built from TRBV5-6 and TRBJ2-7, with 9 bases matching TRBD1. CDR3 length equals 17 residues. Germline loops: CDR1 SGHDT, CDR2 YYEEEE. The ends lost 4 bases at V and 2 bases at J; junction bases unmatched: 13. As DNA, the CDR3 is TGTGCCAGCAGCCCGGTGCGGGACAGGGTTCTTCCCTACGAGCAGTACTTC. It codes for CASSPVRDRVLPYEQYF.

A few counts support this clonotype. The chain combines TRBV2 with TRBJ2-3; 9 positions agree with TRBD2. The J segment lost 1 base and the V segment lost 4 bases, leaving 3 bases of the junction unmatched. From germline, CDR1 is SNHLY and CDR2 FYNNEI. This CDR3 comprises 15 residues. CDR3 DNA sequence: TGTGCCAGCAGTGGTAGCGGGAGAGGCACAGATACGCAGTATTTT. Protein sequence: CASSGSGRGTDTQYF. Drawing the rest from reference TRBV2 and TRBJ2-3, the complete variable domain is EPEVTQTPSHQVTQMGQEVILRCVPISNHLYFYWYRQILGQKVEFLVSFYNNEISEKSEIFDDQFSVERPDGSNFTLKIRSTKLEDSAMYFCASSGSGRGTDTQYFGPGTRLTVL.

This clonotype was observed a handful of times. The V and J genes are TRBV7-2 and TRBJ2-7, with D hard to call. Looked up from germline, CDR1 is SGHTA and CDR2 is FQGNSA. The CDR3 length is 13 residues. Trimming removed 1 base at V and 6 bases at J, with 10 bases between. The CDR3 is CASSLGSLFEQYF. The CDR3 bases are TGTGCCAGCAGCTTAGGCAGTCTCTTCGAGCAGTACTTC.

This chain uses TRBV27 with TRBJ2-7; 8 bases are a match to TRBD2. V was pared by 10 bases and J by 0 bases, with 5 bases of the junction left unmatched. The CDR3 consists of 13 residues. Germline V lookup: CDR1 MNHEY, CDR2 SMNVEV (reference sequence). The CDR3 region has the DNA TGTGCCACAGGGGCGGGGGGCTCCTACGAGCAGTACTTC. This gives the protein CATGAGGSYEQYF.

This clonotype was detected many times. The genes are TRBV7-2 and TRBJ2-5; 10 bases fit TRBD1. The CDR3 is made up of 16 amino acids. V was clipped by 5 bases and J by 5 bases; unmatched bases: 11. Germline V gives CDR1 SGHTA, CDR2 FQGNSA. The CDR3 region has the DNA TGTGCCAGCAGCGTAACCGGGACAGGGGTTAGGGAGACCCAGTACTTC. Translating gives CASSVTGTGVRETQYF.

This clonotype turned up a few times. The gene calls are TRBV20-1 and TRBJ1-1; D is ambiguous. The CDR3 is 12 amino acids. V was cut by 6 bases and J by 4 bases, with 12 bases left in between. Germline CDR1 DFQATT, CDR2 SNEGSKA (reference sequence). CDR3 protein: CSAYGYTTEAFF. The CDR3 region has the DNA TGCAGTGCCTATGGATATACCACTGAAGCTTTCTTT.

This chain uses TRBV7-2 with TRBJ2-5; D is uncertain. V was shortened by 0 bases and J by 7 bases, with 9 bases between the two germline ends. CDR3 size: 13 residues. The germline CDR1 and CDR2 sequences are SGHTA and FQGNSA. In nucleotides, the CDR3 is TGTGCCAGCAGCTTAGCAGGAGAGAGGACCCAGTACTTC. It translates to CASSLAGERTQYF.

The rearrangement links TRBV20-1 to TRBJ1-6; perhaps TRBD1 as D (6 bases). V shed 3 bases and J shed 3 bases, with 18 bases lying between them. Germline V gives CDR1 DFQATT, CDR2 SNEGSKA (reference sequence). This CDR3 spans 17 amino acids. Here the CDR3 reads CSASRDLRTVYNSPLHF. The CDR3 nucleotides are TGCAGTGCTAGCCGTGACCTGAGGACAGTCTATAATTCACCCCTCCACTTT.

This clonotype was recorded at least ten times. The V gene is TRBV3-1, the J gene TRBJ1-1, with D hard to call. CDR1 is LGHDT, CDR2 YNNKEL, per germline (reference sequence). V gave up 1 base and J gave up 1 base, with 13 bases separating them. The CDR3 is 16 amino acids. The CDR3 spells CASSQAVGDSNTEAFF. CDR3 nucleotides: TGTGCCAGCAGCCAAGCCGTTGGGGATTCGAACACTGAAGCTTTCTTT.

This clonotype has ten or more counts. This rearrangement joins TRBV10-3 to TRBJ2-7, with TRBD1 matching 7 bases. CDR3 length: 14 residues. Per germline, CDR1 ENHRY and CDR2 SYGVKD. The trim removed 9 bases at V and 0 bases at J, leaving 8 bases unmatched. CDR3 in DNA: TGTGCCATACGGGACAGCCGGAGCTCCTACGAGCAGTACTTC. Its protein is CAIRDSRSSYEQYF.

This clonotype was counted between two and nine times. This rearrangement joins TRBV5-1 to TRBJ2-1; 7 bases match TRBD2. The CDR3 contains 15 residues. V lost 7 bases to trimming and J lost 3 bases; unmatched junction nucleotides: 10. Per germline, CDR1 SGHRS and CDR2 YFSETQ. The CDR3 nucleotides are TGCGCCAGCGCTCTTGGCGGGAGCGGCTACAATGAGCAGTTCTTC. Protein product: CASALGGSGYNEQFF.

The gene calls are TRBV6-5 and TRBJ2-2; TRBD1 matches 7 bases. With V trimmed by 0 bases and J by 6 bases, 7 bases remained unmatched. The germline CDR1 and CDR2 sequences are MNHEY and SVGAGI. The CDR3 sequence is 16 residues long. The CDR3 coding sequence is TGTGCCAGCAGTTACTCCCGGGACAGAAATTCCGGGGAGCTGTTTTTT. Translated, it gives CASSYSRDRNSGELFF.

This clonotype was observed at least ten times. This sequence joins TRBV7-2 and TRBJ2-7; D call uncertain. The ends were cut back, 1 base at V and 0 bases at J, with 16 bases in the middle. CDR1 is SGHTA and CDR2 is FQGNSA in the germline V gene. The CDR3 extends over 17 amino acids. The CDR3 coding sequence is TGTGCCAGCAGCTTAGTCCTTGGGGTCCTAAACTCCTACGAGCAGTACTTC. It is translated as CASSLVLGVLNSYEQYF.

Ten or more counts support this clonotype. The chain couples TRBV4-2 to TRBJ2-1; 9 bases fit TRBD2. Germline V gene data show CDR1 as LGHNA and CDR2 as YNFKEQ. V was clipped by 0 bases and J by 6 bases; unmatched bases: 3. CDR3 length: 15 amino acids. CDR3 coding DNA: TGTGCCAGCAGCCAAGATCCTAGCGGGATCAATGAGCAGTTCTTC. Its translation: CASSQDPSGINEQFF.

The chain links TRBV12-3 or TRBV12-4 to TRBJ2-3; D perhaps matches TRBD1 (5 bases). CDR3 size: 14 residues. The ends were cut back, 7 bases at V and 0 bases at J, with 11 bases in the middle. CDR3 in amino acids: CASTPDSSTDTQYF. The CDR3 DNA is TGTGCCAGCACTCCAGACAGCAGCACAGATACGCAGTATTTT.

This clonotype was counted ten times or more. The chain couples TRBV20-1 to TRBJ2-3; D is uncertain. This CDR3 region has 15 residues. Germline assignment: CDR1 DFQATT and CDR2 SNEGSKA (reference sequence). Trimming took 3 bases from V and 1 from J, leaving 14 bases between them. CDR3 protein: CSASGRLLGTDTQYF. CDR3 DNA sequence: TGCAGTGCTAGCGGACGCCTCCTGGGCACAGATACGCAGTATTTT.

Only a few counts were recorded for this clonotype. The chain uses TRBV4-1 and TRBJ2-2; 7 bases are shared with TRBD1. After removal of 4 bases from V and 6 bases from J, the junction contained 11 bases not matched to a gene. Germline CDR1 reads MGHRA; CDR2 reads YSYEKL. This CDR3 contains 16 residues. CDR3 in DNA: TGCGCCAGCAGCCGACCACTAAAGGGGGCCGCCGGGGAGCTGTTTTTT. Its protein is CASSRPLKGAAGELFF.

This clonotype was seen ten or more times. The V call is TRBV7-2, the J call TRBJ2-2; TRBD2 matches 8 bases. This CDR3 spans 17 amino acids. The germline CDR1 and CDR2 sequences are SGHTA and FQGNSA. Trimming cost V 2 bases and J 0 bases; bases outside gene matches: 5. Here the CDR3 reads CASSLRAGGANTGELFF. The DNA of the CDR3 is TGTGCCAGCAGCTTAAGGGCGGGGGGCGCGAACACCGGGGAGCTGTTTTTT.

This clonotype turned up a few times. The chain joins TRBV7-2 to TRBJ2-7; TRBD1 aligns across 8 bases. Germline values: CDR1 SGHTA, CDR2 FQGNSA. The CDR3 is 14 amino acids. Trimming at V came to 0 bases and at J to 3 bases, leaving 1 base not matched to a gene. The CDR3 nucleotides read TGTGCCAGCAGCTTAGCGACAGGGGTCTACGAGCAGTACTTC. Its protein product is CASSLATGVYEQYF.